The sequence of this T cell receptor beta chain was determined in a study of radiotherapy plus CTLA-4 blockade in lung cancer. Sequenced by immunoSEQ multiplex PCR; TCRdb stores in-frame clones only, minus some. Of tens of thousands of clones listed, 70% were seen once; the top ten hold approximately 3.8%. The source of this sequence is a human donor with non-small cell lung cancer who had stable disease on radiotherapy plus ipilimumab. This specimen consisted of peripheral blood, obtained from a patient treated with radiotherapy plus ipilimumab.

CDR3 in amino acids: CASRPRTSGRAREQFF. CDR3 in DNA: TGTGCCAGCAGACCTCGGACTAGCGGGAGGGCAAGGGAGCAGTTCTTC. The genes are TRBV2 and TRBJ2-1; TRBD2 matches 15 bases. Germline-derived CDR1 and CDR2 are SNHLY and FYNNEI. J lost 10 bases, V lost 6 bases, and 10 bases had no gene match. The CDR3 runs to 16 residues. Using reference TRBV2 and TRBJ2-1 for the parts outside the CDR3, the full variable domain is EPEVTQTPSHQVTQMGQEVILRCVPISNHLYFYWYRQILGQKVEFLVSFYNNEISEKSEIFDDQFSVERPDGSNFTLKIRSTKLEDSAMYFCASRPRTSGRAREQFFGPGTRLTVL.